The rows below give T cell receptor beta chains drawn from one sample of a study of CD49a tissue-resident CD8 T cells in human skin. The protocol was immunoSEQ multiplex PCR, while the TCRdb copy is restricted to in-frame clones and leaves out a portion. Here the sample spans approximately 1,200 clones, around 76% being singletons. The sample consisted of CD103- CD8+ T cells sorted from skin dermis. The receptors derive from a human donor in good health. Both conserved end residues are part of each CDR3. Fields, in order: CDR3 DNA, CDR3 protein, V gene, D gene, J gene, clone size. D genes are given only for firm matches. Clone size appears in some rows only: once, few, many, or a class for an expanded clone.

cdr3_nt: TGTGCCAGCAGTTTATCGGCAGGGGGCACTGAAGCTTTCTTT
cdr3_aa: CASSLSAGGTEAFF
v_call: TRBV28
d_call: TRBD1
j_call: TRBJ1-1
clone_size: -

cdr3_nt: TGTGCCAGCAGCGTAGAGAGTTTGCCTAGCGGAAGAGAGACCCAGTACTTC
cdr3_aa: CASSVESLPSGRETQYF
v_call: TRBV9
d_call: TRBD2
j_call: TRBJ2-5
clone_size: -

cdr3_nt: TGTGCCAGCAGCTTGGCGGTGCCTAGCGGGGGGTTAGAGACCCAGTACTTC
cdr3_aa: CASSLAVPSGGLETQYF
v_call: TRBV5-8
d_call: TRBD2
j_call: TRBJ2-5
clone_size: -

cdr3_nt: TGTGCCAGCAGCGTAGAGGGGACTCTCCTCCAAGGGGATGGCTACACCTTC
cdr3_aa: CASSVEGTLLQGDGYTF
v_call: TRBV9
d_call: -
j_call: TRBJ1-2
clone_size: -

cdr3_nt: TGTGCCAGCAGTTTGGGGCTAGTAAGGGCATCCGAGCAGTACTTC
cdr3_aa: CASSLGLVRASEQYF
v_call: TRBV27
d_call: -
j_call: TRBJ2-7
clone_size: -

cdr3_nt: TGCGCCAGCAGCTTGGATGGTAGACTGTCGGCAGCTTTCTTT
cdr3_aa: CASSLDGRLSAAFF
v_call: TRBV5-1
d_call: -
j_call: TRBJ1-1
clone_size: few

cdr3_nt: TGTGCCAGCAGAAAAGACAGTAACTATGGCTACACCTTC
cdr3_aa: CASRKDSNYGYTF
v_call: TRBV27
d_call: -
j_call: TRBJ1-2
clone_size: -

cdr3_nt: TGTGCCAGCAGCCCGACAGCCGGTTCCTTCACCGGGGAGCTGTTTTTT
cdr3_aa: CASSPTAGSFTGELFF
v_call: TRBV7-6
d_call: -
j_call: TRBJ2-2
clone_size: -

cdr3_nt: TGTGCCAGCAGCTTAGCGGCATATGGCTACACCTTC
cdr3_aa: CASSLAAYGYTF
v_call: TRBV7-2
d_call: -
j_call: TRBJ1-2
clone_size: -

cdr3_nt: TGCGCCAGCAGCCAAGTAGCGCTCTCGAACTCCTACGAGCAGTACTTC
cdr3_aa: CASSQVALSNSYEQYF
v_call: TRBV4-3
d_call: -
j_call: TRBJ2-7
clone_size: once

cdr3_nt: TGTGCCAGCAGGTCCGGACGGAGGGGAGGGGGGCCCCAGCATTTT
cdr3_aa: CASRSGRRGGGPQHF
v_call: TRBV6-9
d_call: -
j_call: TRBJ1-5
clone_size: -

cdr3_nt: TGTGCCAGCAGCGCCACCGGGACAGGCACAGATACGCAGTATTTT
cdr3_aa: CASSATGTGTDTQYF
v_call: TRBV9
d_call: TRBD1
j_call: TRBJ2-3
clone_size: -

cdr3_nt: TGCAGCGTTACGGGACAGGGGGAAGGTGAGCAGTTCTTC
cdr3_aa: CSVTGQGEGEQFF
v_call: TRBV29-1
d_call: TRBD1
j_call: TRBJ2-1
clone_size: -

cdr3_nt: TGTGCCAGCAGCCCCGAGTGGAACACTGAAGCTTTCTTT
cdr3_aa: CASSPEWNTEAFF
v_call: TRBV7-8
d_call: -
j_call: TRBJ1-1
clone_size: -

cdr3_nt: TGCGCCAGCAGTGACCGACTAGCGGGGGTGAAAAATGAGCAGTTCTTC
cdr3_aa: CASSDRLAGVKNEQFF
v_call: TRBV10-2
d_call: TRBD2
j_call: TRBJ2-1
clone_size: -

cdr3_nt: TGTGCCAGCAGTGGGGGGACTGGAGCTAATGAGCAGTTCTTC
cdr3_aa: CASSGGTGANEQFF
v_call: TRBV27
d_call: -
j_call: TRBJ2-1
clone_size: -

cdr3_nt: TGTGCCAGCAGGTGGGGGGGGTCGGGCGAGGAGACCCAGTACTTC
cdr3_aa: CASRWGGSGEETQYF
v_call: TRBV2
d_call: TRBD2
j_call: TRBJ2-5
clone_size: -

cdr3_nt: TGTGCCAGCAGTTTAGTAGGGGGATCACCCCTCCACTTT
cdr3_aa: CASSLVGGSPLHF
v_call: TRBV27
d_call: -
j_call: TRBJ1-6
clone_size: -

cdr3_nt: TGTGCCAGCAGTCCAGGGGACAATCAGCCCCAGCATTTT
cdr3_aa: CASSPGDNQPQHF
v_call: TRBV6-5
d_call: -
j_call: TRBJ1-5
clone_size: once

cdr3_nt: TGTGCCAGCAGCTTGGCGGGGCAGGGGGTGAACACCGGGGAGCTGTTTTTT
cdr3_aa: CASSLAGQGVNTGELFF
v_call: TRBV5-4
d_call: TRBD1
j_call: TRBJ2-2
clone_size: -

cdr3_nt: TGTGCCAGCAGCTGGGGACTAGGCCCTGCCTACGAGCAGTACTTC
cdr3_aa: CASSWGLGPAYEQYF
v_call: TRBV11-3
d_call: TRBD2
j_call: TRBJ2-7
clone_size: few

cdr3_nt: TGTGCCAGCAGGGAACTCGACCAGCGGGGGGGCGTCGGGGAGCTGTTTTTT
cdr3_aa: CASRELDQRGGVGELFF
v_call: TRBV6-1
d_call: TRBD2
j_call: TRBJ2-2
clone_size: few

cdr3_nt: TGTGCCAGCGGCTTGGGGGGCTCGCCCAATAACTATGGCTACACCTTC
cdr3_aa: CASGLGGSPNNYGYTF
v_call: TRBV5-4
d_call: -
j_call: TRBJ1-2
clone_size: -

cdr3_nt: TGTGCCAGCAGTGAACGCTCGGTCTTCACAGATACGCAGTATTTT
cdr3_aa: CASSERSVFTDTQYF
v_call: TRBV6-1
d_call: -
j_call: TRBJ2-3
clone_size: -

cdr3_nt: TGTGCCAGCAGCCTAACAGTTGGGGCCAACGTCCTGACTTTC
cdr3_aa: CASSLTVGANVLTF
v_call: TRBV7-7
d_call: -
j_call: TRBJ2-6
clone_size: once

cdr3_nt: TGTGCCAGCAGTCCAGGGGACAATCAGCCCCAGCATTTT
cdr3_aa: CASSPGDNQPQHF
v_call: TRBV10-3
d_call: -
j_call: TRBJ1-5
clone_size: once

cdr3_nt: TGCGCCAGCAGTGACTTCTCAGCAGATACGCAGTATTTT
cdr3_aa: CASSDFSADTQYF
v_call: TRBV10-2
d_call: -
j_call: TRBJ2-3
clone_size: few

cdr3_nt: TGTGCCAGCACTAGGACAGGGGGCAATGAGCAGTTCTTC
cdr3_aa: CASTRTGGNEQFF
v_call: TRBV7-9
d_call: TRBD1
j_call: TRBJ2-1
clone_size: few

cdr3_nt: TGTGCCAGCAGCAAGCGGGGTACAGGGGGGAGGAACACTGAAGCTTTCTTT
cdr3_aa: CASSKRGTGGRNTEAFF
v_call: TRBV7-2
d_call: TRBD1
j_call: TRBJ1-1
clone_size: -

cdr3_nt: TGTGCCAGCAGCTTTGTCGGCAATAGCGGGTCTGGGGCCAACGTCCTGACTTTC
cdr3_aa: CASSFVGNSGSGANVLTF
v_call: TRBV7-8
d_call: TRBD2
j_call: TRBJ2-6
clone_size: -

cdr3_nt: TGCGCCAGCAGTTCAGGCGGGGAGCTGTTTTTT
cdr3_aa: CASSSGGELFF
v_call: TRBV4-3
d_call: -
j_call: TRBJ2-2
clone_size: -

cdr3_nt: TGTGCCAGCAGTTCCCACAGGGTAGGCACTGAAGCTTTCTTT
cdr3_aa: CASSSHRVGTEAFF
v_call: TRBV6-5
d_call: -
j_call: TRBJ1-1
clone_size: -

cdr3_nt: TGTGCCAGCAGCTTGTTGGAGACAGGGGATGAAAAACTGTTTTTT
cdr3_aa: CASSLLETGDEKLFF
v_call: TRBV5-6
d_call: TRBD1
j_call: TRBJ1-4
clone_size: -

cdr3_nt: TGTGCCAGCAGCTTACGGGACAGGCTTAACACTGAAGCTTTCTTT
cdr3_aa: CASSLRDRLNTEAFF
v_call: TRBV5-6
d_call: TRBD1
j_call: TRBJ1-1
clone_size: -

cdr3_nt: TGTGCCAGCAGCTTAGTAGGGGTCCCTGAAGCTTTCTTT
cdr3_aa: CASSLVGVPEAFF
v_call: TRBV7-9
d_call: -
j_call: TRBJ1-1
clone_size: once

cdr3_nt: TGTGCCAGCAGCTTTGCCTCGATCGACGGGAGGAATCTGGCAAGGTGGGATACGCAGTATTTT
cdr3_aa: CASSFASIDGRNLARWDTQYF
v_call: TRBV28
d_call: TRBD2
j_call: TRBJ2-3
clone_size: -

cdr3_nt: TGTGCCAGCAGCAGGGACCTCGGGACAGGGCAGAAGTTCTTC
cdr3_aa: CASSRDLGTGQKFF
v_call: TRBV9
d_call: TRBD1
j_call: TRBJ2-1
clone_size: -

cdr3_nt: TGTGCCAGCAGTGCCGGGACTAGCGGGAGGGCGACGTTCTTC
cdr3_aa: CASSAGTSGRATFF
v_call: TRBV2
d_call: TRBD2
j_call: TRBJ2-1
clone_size: -

cdr3_nt: TGCGCCAGCAGCTTGGAAGCTAGGACAGCAGAGACCCAGTACTTC
cdr3_aa: CASSLEARTAETQYF
v_call: TRBV5-1
d_call: -
j_call: TRBJ2-5
clone_size: -

cdr3_nt: TGCGCCAGCAGCCAAGTAGCGCTCTCGAACTCCTACGAGCAGTACTTC
cdr3_aa: CASSQVALSNSYEQYF
v_call: TRBV4-1
d_call: -
j_call: TRBJ2-7
clone_size: once

cdr3_nt: TGTGCCAGCAGTTCGCTAGCGGGAGGGCCCTCTTACGAGCAGTACTTC
cdr3_aa: CASSSLAGGPSYEQYF
v_call: TRBV28
d_call: TRBD2
j_call: TRBJ2-7
clone_size: -

cdr3_nt: TGTGCCAGCAGGTCCGGACGGAGGGGAGGGGGGCCCCAGCATTTT
cdr3_aa: CASRSGRRGGGPQHF
v_call: TRBV6-5
d_call: -
j_call: TRBJ1-5
clone_size: -

cdr3_nt: TGTGCCAGCCGGGACAGAACAACTAATGAAAAACTGTTTTTT
cdr3_aa: CASRDRTTNEKLFF
v_call: TRBV6-5
d_call: TRBD1
j_call: TRBJ1-4
clone_size: -